The present T cell receptor beta chain was sequenced within a study of technical replicates of blood from several donors (dated by TCRdb to 2016 to 2017). Library prep was done by the immunoSEQ multiplex PCR assay. Not all clones reach the TCRdb copy of this immuneACCESS table, which keeps in-frame sequences only. Checked studies attribute under half of the gap to unresolved V genes and leave the rest unexplained. In this sample the table shows tens of thousands of clones, under 96% of which occur a single time. The ten biggest clones cover 0.37% of the sample. As concerns this clone: The clone's antigen remains unknown. No clone much larger than this one lies a single base away; base qualities are absent.

The CDR3 spans 15 residues, from the cysteine through the phenylalanine. The DNA shown is the 45-base CDR3, in frame from base 1. V is pruned by 2 bases and J by 1 base, leaving 4 bases of the junction without a gene match. Looking up the germline V gene yields CDR1 MNHNS and CDR2 SASEGT. The TCR comes from a human donor in good health. Rearrangement joined TRBV6-1 to TRBJ2-7, with 8 bases in between that match TRBD1. The sequenced sample consisted of T cells isolated from PBMCs. DNA sequence: TGTGCCAGCAGTGAATCCGGGACAGGTTCCTACGAGCAGTACTTC. Translated, this gives CASSESGTGSYEQYF.